The 23 T cell receptor beta chains in this list originate from one sample, sequenced in a study of T cell responses to AZD1222 COVID-19 vaccine. TCRdb's table, derived via immunoSEQ multiplex PCR, lists solely in-frame clones and lacks some. The table includes 100,000 to 150,000 clones, around 86% detected once. Material: peripheral blood, obtained on day 0 of AZD1222 vaccination. These receptor sequences come from an adult in good health.

The genes are TRBV3-1 (or the pseudogene TRBV3-2) and TRBJ2-1, with 10 bases fitting TRBD2. Germline values: CDR1 LGHDT, CDR2 YNNKEL (reference sequence). The CDR3 loop spans 17 amino acids. With 6 bases clipped from V and 0 bases from J, the junction kept 8 bases outside the gene matches. In DNA, the CDR3 is TGTGCCAGCAGTATTAGCGGGGGGCAAAGCTCCTACAATGAGCAGTTCTTC. It yields the protein CASSISGGQSSYNEQFF.

The rearrangement uses TRBV9 and TRBJ2-2; TRBD2 agrees at 8 bases. The CDR3 covers 15 residues. Per the germline V gene, CDR1 is SGDLS and CDR2 is YYNGEE. J gave up 7 bases and V 3 bases, and 8 bases lay outside the gene matches. CDR3 in DNA: TGTGCCAGCAGCGGGAGGGGGACTAGTCGCGGGGAGCTGTTTTTT. Its protein is CASSGRGTSRGELFF.

This sequence joins TRBV5-1 and TRBJ2-1; TRBD2 matches at 9 bases. The germline V gene has CDR1 SGHRS and CDR2 YFSETQ. The junction had 8 bases not matched to a gene; V was cut back by 1 base and J by 6 bases. The CDR3 consists of 16 residues. The CDR3 sequence is CASSLNQRGATNEQFF. The CDR3 bases are TGCGCCAGCAGCTTGAACCAGCGGGGGGCCACCAATGAGCAGTTCTTC.

The chain uses TRBV5-1 and TRBJ1-3; 9 positions agree with TRBD1. CDR3 size: 15 residues. Germline values: CDR1 SGHRS, CDR2 YFSETQ. V gave up 4 bases and J gave up 3 bases; unmatched junction bases: 5. The CDR3 reads CASSGGTGRGNTIYF. The CDR3 DNA reads TGCGCCAGCAGCGGCGGGACAGGGCGTGGAAACACCATATATTTT.

The CDR3 DNA follows: TGTGCCACCAGCAGAGATCCCTGGGCGTCTGAAGCTTTCTTT. It yields the protein CATSRDPWASEAFF. The chain links TRBV15 to TRBJ1-1, with unresolved D. Trimming pared 0 bases from V and 6 bases from J, leaving 11 bases between. In germline, CDR1 is LNHNV, CDR2 YYDKDF (reference sequence). The CDR3 sequence is 14 residues long. The full variable domain, completed using reference TRBV15 and TRBJ1-1, is DAMVIQNPRYQVTQFGKPVTLSCSQTLNHNVMYWYQQKSSQAPKLLFHYYDKDFNNEADTPDNFQSRRPNTSFCFLDIRSPGLGDTAMYLCATSRDPWASEAFFGQGTRLTVV.

The chain carries TRBV7-8 and TRBJ1-2; 9 nucleotides agree with TRBD1. Trimming removed 4 bases from V and 2 bases from J; junction bases left unmatched: 5. This CDR3 contains 15 residues. The germline V gene encodes CDR1 SGHVS and CDR2 FQNEAQ. CDR3 nucleotides: TGTGCCAGCAGCTCTCCGGGACAGGGAAACTATGGCTACACCTTC. This encodes CASSSPGQGNYGYTF.

This clone was observed a few times. This chain joins TRBV12-3 or TRBV12-4 and TRBJ2-7; possibly TRBD1 or TRBD2 for D (5 bases each). Trimming took off 2 bases at V and 2 bases at J, with 7 bases between the two ends. The CDR3 extends over 13 amino acids. For the CDR3, the DNA is TGTGCCAGCAGTTTATGGGGGACCTACGAGCAGTACTTC. This sequence encodes CASSLWGTYEQYF.

J is TRBJ1-4 and V is TRBV7-8, with D possibly being TRBD1 (5 bases). V was shortened by 1 base and J by 9 bases, with 12 bases between the two germline ends. CDR1 SGHVS and CDR2 FQNEAQ come from the germline V gene. The CDR3 consists of 14 residues. In DNA form, the CDR3 reads TGTGCCAGCAGCTTAGACGGGGGACGGCAAAAACTGTTTTTT. Translating it yields CASSLDGGRQKLFF.

The V call is TRBV7-8, the J call TRBJ2-5; no firm D call. Trimming stripped 2 bases from V and 0 bases from J, with 4 bases between. The CDR3 has 13 amino acids. Per the germline V gene, CDR1 is SGHVS and CDR2 is FQNEAQ. CDR3 region: CASSLTDQETQYF. The CDR3 nucleotides are TGTGCCAGCAGCTTAACAGACCAAGAGACCCAGTACTTC.

This chain uses TRBV7-9 with TRBJ1-2; the match to TRBD1 covers 7 bases. Germline CDR1 reads SEHNR; CDR2 reads FQNEAQ (reference sequence). The junction had 8 bases not matched to a gene; V was cut back by 5 bases and J by 8 bases. The CDR3 covers 13 residues. CDR3 in DNA: TGTGCCAGCAGCCCGGGGACAGTCCTAGGCTACACCTTC. Its translation is CASSPGTVLGYTF.

The chain uses TRBV5-4 and TRBJ2-5; a possible D gene is TRBD2 (6 bases). The V gene lost 2 bases and the J gene lost 5 bases, with 13 bases spanning the gap. The CDR3 runs to 14 residues. Germline V gene lookup returns CDR1 SGHNT and CDR2 YYREEE (reference sequence). CDR3 region: CASSLRGGPETQYF. CDR3 nucleotides: TGTGCCAGCAGCTTAAGGGGAGGACCCGAGACCCAGTACTTC.

DNA of the CDR3: TGTGCCAGCAGCCCAGGCGAGCTTCTGTATGGCTACACCTTC. Residues: CASSPGELLYGYTF. The chain employs TRBV7-2 and TRBJ1-2; D is unclear. The CDR3 runs to 14 residues. Germline assignment: CDR1 SGHTA and CDR2 FQGNSA. Trimming cost V 5 bases and J 5 bases, with 15 bases left between them.

The sample holds one count of this clone. One junction end does not reproduce the germline sequence, and a read error may be involved. The chain joins TRBV15 to TRBJ2-7; 8 bases are shared with TRBD2. Per the germline V gene, CDR1 is LNHNV and CDR2 is YYDKDF (reference sequence). The CDR3 totals 16 residues. The CDR3 region is CATRRAGQRGTYEQYF. The CDR3 bases are TGTGCCACCAGGAGAGCCGGCCAGCGGGGGACCTACGAGCAGTACTTC.

This chain joins TRBV5-1 and TRBJ2-1; the D gene is possibly TRBD2 (6 bases). V dropped 6 bases and J dropped 0 bases, with 13 bases sitting between them. The CDR3 contains 15 residues. Germline lookup yields CDR1 SGHRS and CDR2 YFSETQ. The CDR3 protein is CASTTGVASYNEQFF. DNA of the CDR3: TGCGCCAGCACAACGGGAGTTGCCTCCTACAATGAGCAGTTCTTC.

The rearrangement joins TRBV19 to TRBJ2-7; 8 positions match TRBD1. Trimming removed 6 bases from V and 1 base from J; junction bases left unmatched: 5. This CDR3 is 14 amino acids long. The germline CDR1 and CDR2 sequences are LNHDA and SQIVND (reference sequence). CDR3 in DNA: TGTGCCAGTAGCCTTCGACAGGGGTCCTACGAGCAGTACTTC. It encodes CASSLRQGSYEQYF.

The rearrangement links TRBV29-1 to TRBJ2-5; 11 bases match TRBD1. CDR1 is SQVTM, CDR2 ANQGSEA, per germline. CDR3 length equals 15 residues. J lost 5 bases, V lost 7 bases, and 12 bases had no gene match. The CDR3 nucleotides are TGCAGCGCCCGGACAGGGGGCTTTACGGGGGAGACCCAGTACTTC. This codes for CSARTGGFTGETQYF.

The chain carries TRBV6-6 and TRBJ1-1; unclear D gene. V dropped 5 bases and J dropped 1 base, with 17 bases sitting between them. Germline CDR1 reads MNHNY; CDR2 reads SVGAGI (reference sequence). This CDR3 contains 16 residues. The DNA of the CDR3 is TGTGCCAGCAGTAGCCCCGGGCACCTGGAGAACACTGAAGCTTTCTTT. This sequence encodes CASSSPGHLENTEAFF.

As DNA, the CDR3 is TGTGCCAGCAGTTTATGGGCGGGCGAGAACTACGAGCAGTACTTC. Its protein is CASSLWAGENYEQYF. This sequence joins TRBV28 and TRBJ2-7; tentatively, D is TRBD2 (5 bases). The V gene lost 0 bases and the J gene lost 3 bases, with 12 bases spanning the gap. This CDR3 has 15 amino acids. CDR1 is MDHEN, CDR2 SYDVKM, per germline.

The chain recombines TRBV10-3 with TRBJ2-7; TRBD1 matches 8 bases. J gave up 7 bases and V 6 bases, and 11 bases lay outside the gene matches. This CDR3 has 14 amino acids. The germline V gene has CDR1 ENHRY and CDR2 SYGVKD. CDR3 in DNA: TGTGCCATCAGCCTTGGGACAGGTGTCGGGGAGCAGTACTTC. Translation: CAISLGTGVGEQYF.

The chain links TRBV5-1 to TRBJ1-4, with 7 bases lining up with TRBD1. The CDR3 covers 16 residues. V shed 4 bases and J 2 bases; nucleotides not matched to a gene: 8. Germline values: CDR1 SGHRS, CDR2 YFSETQ. CDR3 sequence: CASSSYGTATNEKLFF. CDR3 DNA sequence: TGCGCCAGCAGCAGTTATGGGACAGCGACTAATGAAAAACTGTTTTTT.

The chain couples TRBV18 to TRBJ2-7, with 7 bases identical to TRBD1. The J segment lost 3 bases and the V segment lost 5 bases, leaving 7 bases of the junction unmatched. The CDR3 is made up of 14 amino acids. Germline CDR1 is KGHSH and CDR2 is LQKENI. CDR3 in amino acids: CASSTKQGDYEQYF. In DNA, the CDR3 is TGTGCCAGCTCAACCAAGCAGGGGGACTACGAGCAGTACTTC.

The rearrangement links TRBV13 to TRBJ1-1; a possible D gene is TRBD1 (5 bases). The CDR3 length is 15 residues. Trimming took off 5 bases at V and 0 bases at J, with 13 bases between the two ends. Germline V gives CDR1 PRHDT, CDR2 FYEKMQ (reference sequence). Here the CDR3 reads CASSGGLSMNTEAFF. The DNA for the CDR3 is TGTGCCAGCAGCGGGGGACTTTCGATGAACACTGAAGCTTTCTTT.

This chain connects TRBV3-1 (or the pseudogene TRBV3-2) to TRBJ2-5; 10 bases agree with TRBD1. CDR3 size: 15 residues. The J segment lost 5 bases and the V segment lost 1 base, leaving 4 bases of the junction unmatched. CDR1 is LGHDT, CDR2 YNNKEL, per germline (reference sequence). The CDR3 bases are TGTGCCAGCAGCCAAGTGGGGACAGGGGACGAGACCCAGTACTTC. This codes for CASSQVGTGDETQYF.